This is a list of T cell receptor beta chains from one sample in a study of cytomegalovirus exposure and HLA in healthy donors. Data came from immunoSEQ multiplex PCR; TCRdb stores just in-frame clones and leaves some out. This table holds some 190,000 clones, 76% found once. Sequenced: PBMCs. These receptors all come from a woman in her thirties in good health and CMV-seropositive. CDR3s include the opening cysteine and the closing phenylalanine or tryptophan. D genes are given only for firm matches. A clone size is listed for some rows: how often the clone was seen (once, few, many), or a class if it is expanded.

v_call	j_call	d_call	clone_size	cdr3_nt	cdr3_aa
TRBV7-9	TRBJ1-2	TRBD1	.	TGTGCCAGCAGCTTTCCGAGGACAGGGCGGAACTATGGCTACACCTTC	CASSFPRTGRNYGYTF
TRBV4-2	TRBJ2-2	.	.	TGTGCCAGCAGCCTCCCCCTGGCGGGGCGGGACACCGGGGAGCTGTTTTTT	CASSLPLAGRDTGELFF
TRBV4-1	TRBJ2-7	TRBD1	.	TGCGCCAGCAGCCAATTCGCAGGGGGCGCTACCTACGAGCAGTACTTC	CASSQFAGGATYEQYF
TRBV7-2	TRBJ1-2	TRBD1	.	TGTGCCAGCAGCCAGAGAGGGGGCAGGTACAGCTATGGCTACACCTTC	CASSQRGGRYSYGYTF
TRBV2	TRBJ1-1	TRBD1	.	TGTGCCAGCAGTCCTATACAGGGGGGACGGACTGAAGCTTTCTTT	CASSPIQGGRTEAFF
TRBV19	TRBJ2-4	.	.	TGTGCCAGTAGTACCCAAGGGGGATGGGACAAAAACATTCAGTACTTC	CASSTQGGWDKNIQYF
TRBV7-9	TRBJ1-6	TRBD1	once	TGTGCCAGCAGCTCTCGGGACAGGGGGCCCTTACCCCTCCACTTT	CASSSRDRGPLPLHF
TRBV4-1	TRBJ2-7	TRBD2	few	TGCGCCAGCAGCCAAGGAGCGGGAAACTCGAGGCGGGAGCAGTACTTC	CASSQGAGNSRREQYF
TRBV7-2	TRBJ2-7	TRBD1	.	TGTGCCAGCAGCTTAGTACCACAGGGGGCCCACGAGCAGTACTTC	CASSLVPQGAHEQYF
TRBV19	TRBJ1-2	.	.	TGTGCCAGTAGTCCTCACAGGGAAGGCTACACCTTC	CASSPHREGYTF
TRBV5-1	TRBJ2-2	.	.	TGCGCCAGCAGCTTACGGGACTCTGGGTTAACCGGGGAGCTGTTTTTT	CASSLRDSGLTGELFF
TRBV5-8	TRBJ1-5	TRBD1	.	TGTGCCAGCAGCGGCGGGACAGGGGGCCCCTATAGCAATCAGCCCCAGCATTTT	CASSGGTGGPYSNQPQHF
TRBV5-1	TRBJ2-7	TRBD1	once	TGCGCCAGCAGCTTGCCCTCGACAGGGGCGGCCTACGAGCAGTACTTC	CASSLPSTGAAYEQYF
TRBV5-6	TRBJ2-1	TRBD1	.	TGTGCCAGCAGCTTAACCGGGACAGGAGAGTTCTTC	CASSLTGTGEFF
TRBV2	TRBJ1-2	.	.	TGTGCCAGCAAGGGGGATAACTATGGCTACACCTTC	CASKGDNYGYTF
TRBV7-9	TRBJ1-1	TRBD1	.	TGTTCCAGCAGCCCGCACGACAGGGGGCTTGGGAACACTGAAGCTTTCTTT	CSSSPHDRGLGNTEAFF
TRBV4-3	TRBJ2-7	.	once	TGCGCCAGCAGCCACGGAGCGTCCTACGAGCAGTACTTC	CASSHGASYEQYF
TRBV9	TRBJ2-1	.	.	TGTGCCAGCAGCGTAGGAAGGTCGGGGGTAGAAACTGAGCAGTTCTTC	CASSVGRSGVETEQFF
TRBV9	TRBJ2-5	TRBD1	.	TGTGCCAGCAGCGTAGGAGGGGGCGGAGAGACCCAGTACTTC	CASSVGGGGETQYF
TRBV4-1	TRBJ2-5	.	.	TGCGCCAGCAGCCAAGATACAGGGAAGGGCGAGACCCAGTACTTC	CASSQDTGKGETQYF
TRBV4-3	TRBJ1-2	TRBD1	.	TGCGCCAGCAGCCAAGAAGGGACAGGTTTAGGGGGCTATGGCTACACCTTC	CASSQEGTGLGGYGYTF
TRBV4-1	TRBJ1-4	TRBD1	.	TGCGCCAGCAGCCAACCACCCGGGACAGGAGGTGAAAAACTGTTTTTT	CASSQPPGTGGEKLFF
TRBV7-9	TRBJ2-1	TRBD2	.	TGTGCCAGCAGCCGGAGCGGGGGTGGGGATGAGCAGTTCTTC	CASSRSGGGDEQFF
TRBV7-8	TRBJ2-1	TRBD2	.	TGTGCCAGCAGCTTAATTGCGCGGGGGGGCTCCTACAATGAGCAGTTCTTC	CASSLIARGGSYNEQFF
TRBV4-3	TRBJ1-1	.	.	TGCGCCAGCAGCCTACAGGAGAACACTGAAGCTTTCTTT	CASSLQENTEAFF
TRBV27	TRBJ1-2	TRBD1	once	TGTGCCAGCAGTACCCTCGGACAGGGGGCTGTCTATGGCTACACCTTC	CASSTLGQGAVYGYTF
TRBV5-1	TRBJ2-5	TRBD1	once	TGCGCCAGCAGCCGGGACAGGGCTGAAGAGACCCAGTACTTC	CASSRDRAEETQYF
TRBV4-2	TRBJ2-3	TRBD1	.	TGTGCCAGCAGCCATCCCGACAGGGGGCTCACAGATACGCAGTATTTT	CASSHPDRGLTDTQYF
TRBV5-1	TRBJ1-4	.	.	TGCGCCAGCAGCTCATACAGGAGGGGTAGTGAAAAACTGTTTTTT	CASSSYRRGSEKLFF
TRBV7-6	TRBJ2-5	.	.	TGTGCCAGCAGCTTAAGCAGGGGGGCTCGGGAGACCCAGTACTTC	CASSLSRGARETQYF
TRBV27	TRBJ2-1	TRBD2	.	TGTGCCAGCAGAACTAGCGGGGATTACAATGAGCAGTTCTTC	CASRTSGDYNEQFF
TRBV7-9	TRBJ2-3	TRBD2	.	TGTGCCAGCAGGCGGGGGGGCAGCGCAGATACGCAGTATTTT	CASRRGGSADTQYF
TRBV6-1	TRBJ2-5	TRBD1	.	TGTGCCAGCAGGCTGACAGGGCAAGAGACCCAGTACTTC	CASRLTGQETQYF
TRBV5-4	TRBJ2-1	.	.	TGTGCCAGCAGCCCCGGACAGAGGGTAGGTGAGCAGTTCTTC	CASSPGQRVGEQFF
TRBV7-2	TRBJ2-7	.	.	TGTGCCAGCAGCTTAGGGAACCGGGTCGACGAGCAGTACTTC	CASSLGNRVDEQYF
TRBV9	TRBJ2-7	.	few	TGTGCCAGCAGCGTAGACGAGGGGGGGCCTGGGCAGTACTTC	CASSVDEGGPGQYF
TRBV7-7	TRBJ1-2	TRBD1	.	TGTGCCAGCAGCTTAGCCCCCGACAGGGCCGCTTATAATCCTACTAACTATGGCTACACCTTC	CASSLAPDRAAYNPTNYGYTF
TRBV28	TRBJ1-6	.	.	TGTGCCAGCAGTTTTCCGGGGAGTAATTCACCCCTCCACTTT	CASSFPGSNSPLHF
TRBV6-1	TRBJ2-3	TRBD1	.	TGTGCCAGCAGTGAAGCCAGGGGGCTCACAGATACGCAGTATTTT	CASSEARGLTDTQYF
TRBV7-2	TRBJ1-4	.	.	TGTGCCAGCAGCTTCCGAGGAGGAAGTGAAAAACTGTTTTTT	CASSFRGGSEKLFF
TRBV19	TRBJ1-6	.	.	TGTGCCAGTAGGATCAGGGTGTACTCCTATAATTCACCCCTCCACTTT	CASRIRVYSYNSPLHF
TRBV6-1	TRBJ2-3	TRBD2	few	TGTGCCAGCATCAGGGGGACTAGCGGGGCAGATACGCAGTATTTT	CASIRGTSGADTQYF
TRBV13	TRBJ1-1	.	.	TGTGCCAGCAGCTTAAATTATGAGGGCCTGGGGAACACTGAAGCTTTCTTT	CASSLNYEGLGNTEAFF
TRBV7-6	TRBJ2-3	.	few	TGTGCCAGCAGTCGTGGGGGCGCCACAGATACGCAGTATTTT	CASSRGGATDTQYF
TRBV2	TRBJ2-3	.	.	TGTGCCAGCAGTGGGGGCCGTACAACGGATACGCAGTATTTT	CASSGGRTTDTQYF
TRBV27	TRBJ1-2	TRBD1	.	TGTGCCAGCAGTAACCGGGACAGCCGCTTTGGCTACACCTTC	CASSNRDSRFGYTF
TRBV6-5	TRBJ1-2	TRBD1	.	TGTGCCATCGGGACAGGGGGCGTGAATGGCTACACCTTC	CAIGTGGVNGYTF
TRBV4-2	TRBJ2-2	.	few	TGTGCCAGCAGCCAAGATTTCGAGAGACAGCACACCGGGGAGCTGTTTTTT	CASSQDFERQHTGELFF
TRBV19	TRBJ2-2	.	.	TGTGCCAGTAGTACCCGACAGGCTTCAAACACCGGGGAGCTGTTTTTT	CASSTRQASNTGELFF
TRBV5-1	TRBJ2-7	TRBD1	.	TGCGCCAGCAGCTTCCGACAGGGAGTATCCGAGCAGTACTTC	CASSFRQGVSEQYF
TRBV4-2	TRBJ2-1	TRBD1	.	TGTGCCAGCAGCCAAGCGGCAGGGGGAAGTAATGAGCAGTTCTTC	CASSQAAGGSNEQFF
TRBV7-8	TRBJ2-1	TRBD1	.	TGTGCCAGCAGCCCCCGTGGGGGACAGCTCGACCGGGCGAAGTTCTTC	CASSPRGGQLDRAKFF
TRBV28	TRBJ2-7	.	.	TGTGCCAGCAGCCTCGAAACAGTCTCCTACGAGCAGTACTTC	CASSLETVSYEQYF
TRBV10-3	TRBJ1-3	.	.	TGTGCCATCAGTGACTTCCGGGACATCGCTGGAAACACCATATATTTT	CAISDFRDIAGNTIYF
TRBV18	TRBJ2-7	.	once	TGTGCCAGCTCACCACCTAGCCTAAGAGACGAGCAGTACTTC	CASSPPSLRDEQYF
TRBV11-2	TRBJ1-2	.	once	TGTGCCAGCAGCTCGCAGGGGCAGGGAATTGGGGGCTACACCTTC	CASSSQGQGIGGYTF
TRBV29-1	TRBJ2-5	TRBD1	few	TGCAGCGTTGAACCCGCGGGACAGGACCAAGAGACCCAGTACTTC	CSVEPAGQDQETQYF